This T cell receptor beta chain was documented in a study of blood T cell repertoires in COVID-19. Study context: The samples span acute and convalescent COVID-19 from the United States, Italy and Spain.

Some clones are missing from TCRdb's copy, which holds only in-frame ones; the method was immunoSEQ multiplex PCR. Of 190,000 or so clones listed, roughly 81% were seen once; the top ten hold about an eighth. The V gene's germline CDR1 is SGHNT and CDR2 YENEEA. The CDR3 consists of 16 residues. Trimming removed 3 bases at V and 0 bases at J, with 12 bases between. The clonotype was recovered from an elderly woman with COVID-19, enrolled during active disease. Sequenced input: peripheral blood. V and J are TRBV11-3 and TRBJ2-1, with a tentative D call TRBD2 (6 bases). DNA for the CDR3: TGTGCCAGCAGCTTTGCTAGCGCACGCTCCTACAATGAGCAGTTCTTC. Amino acid sequence: CASSFASARSYNEQFF.